This T cell receptor (beta chain) was recovered during a study of T cells in Graves' hyperthyroidism and ophthalmopathy. In the study overall: Prior to any treatment, at the point of initial diagnosis, peripheral blood was collected. Points from the study as a whole: Using 13 V-J features, a model discriminated ophthalmopathy from stable hyperthyroidism.

Researchers amplified the TCR beta CDR3 regions from RNA transcripts. First-round RT-PCR targeting the TCR CDR3 was performed with the HTBI primer set. TCRdb independently ran MiXCR on the multiplex PCR reads; one entry per CDR3 protein. The sample consists of roughly 600,000 distinct CDR3 sequences, roughly 15% of them appearing once. Clinical symptoms, serum thyroxine and TRAb, thyroid ultrasound and orbital computed tomography together formed the diagnostic basis. The length of the CDR3 is 14 residues. Germline values: CDR1 DFQATT, CDR2 SNEGSKA (reference sequence). Deletions cut 2 bases from V and 1 base from J, with 11 bases between. This clonotype was counted at least ten times. Antigen unknown.

The chain has TRBV20-1 and TRBJ2-5; possible D gene TRBD1, 5 bases. This clonotype was sampled from a woman between 50 and 59 years old with Graves' ophthalmopathy. The source material was blood. CDR3 nucleotide sequence: TGCAGTGCTAGATTGGGGCTCCCCCAAGAGACCCAGTACTTC. It encodes CSARLGLPQETQYF.